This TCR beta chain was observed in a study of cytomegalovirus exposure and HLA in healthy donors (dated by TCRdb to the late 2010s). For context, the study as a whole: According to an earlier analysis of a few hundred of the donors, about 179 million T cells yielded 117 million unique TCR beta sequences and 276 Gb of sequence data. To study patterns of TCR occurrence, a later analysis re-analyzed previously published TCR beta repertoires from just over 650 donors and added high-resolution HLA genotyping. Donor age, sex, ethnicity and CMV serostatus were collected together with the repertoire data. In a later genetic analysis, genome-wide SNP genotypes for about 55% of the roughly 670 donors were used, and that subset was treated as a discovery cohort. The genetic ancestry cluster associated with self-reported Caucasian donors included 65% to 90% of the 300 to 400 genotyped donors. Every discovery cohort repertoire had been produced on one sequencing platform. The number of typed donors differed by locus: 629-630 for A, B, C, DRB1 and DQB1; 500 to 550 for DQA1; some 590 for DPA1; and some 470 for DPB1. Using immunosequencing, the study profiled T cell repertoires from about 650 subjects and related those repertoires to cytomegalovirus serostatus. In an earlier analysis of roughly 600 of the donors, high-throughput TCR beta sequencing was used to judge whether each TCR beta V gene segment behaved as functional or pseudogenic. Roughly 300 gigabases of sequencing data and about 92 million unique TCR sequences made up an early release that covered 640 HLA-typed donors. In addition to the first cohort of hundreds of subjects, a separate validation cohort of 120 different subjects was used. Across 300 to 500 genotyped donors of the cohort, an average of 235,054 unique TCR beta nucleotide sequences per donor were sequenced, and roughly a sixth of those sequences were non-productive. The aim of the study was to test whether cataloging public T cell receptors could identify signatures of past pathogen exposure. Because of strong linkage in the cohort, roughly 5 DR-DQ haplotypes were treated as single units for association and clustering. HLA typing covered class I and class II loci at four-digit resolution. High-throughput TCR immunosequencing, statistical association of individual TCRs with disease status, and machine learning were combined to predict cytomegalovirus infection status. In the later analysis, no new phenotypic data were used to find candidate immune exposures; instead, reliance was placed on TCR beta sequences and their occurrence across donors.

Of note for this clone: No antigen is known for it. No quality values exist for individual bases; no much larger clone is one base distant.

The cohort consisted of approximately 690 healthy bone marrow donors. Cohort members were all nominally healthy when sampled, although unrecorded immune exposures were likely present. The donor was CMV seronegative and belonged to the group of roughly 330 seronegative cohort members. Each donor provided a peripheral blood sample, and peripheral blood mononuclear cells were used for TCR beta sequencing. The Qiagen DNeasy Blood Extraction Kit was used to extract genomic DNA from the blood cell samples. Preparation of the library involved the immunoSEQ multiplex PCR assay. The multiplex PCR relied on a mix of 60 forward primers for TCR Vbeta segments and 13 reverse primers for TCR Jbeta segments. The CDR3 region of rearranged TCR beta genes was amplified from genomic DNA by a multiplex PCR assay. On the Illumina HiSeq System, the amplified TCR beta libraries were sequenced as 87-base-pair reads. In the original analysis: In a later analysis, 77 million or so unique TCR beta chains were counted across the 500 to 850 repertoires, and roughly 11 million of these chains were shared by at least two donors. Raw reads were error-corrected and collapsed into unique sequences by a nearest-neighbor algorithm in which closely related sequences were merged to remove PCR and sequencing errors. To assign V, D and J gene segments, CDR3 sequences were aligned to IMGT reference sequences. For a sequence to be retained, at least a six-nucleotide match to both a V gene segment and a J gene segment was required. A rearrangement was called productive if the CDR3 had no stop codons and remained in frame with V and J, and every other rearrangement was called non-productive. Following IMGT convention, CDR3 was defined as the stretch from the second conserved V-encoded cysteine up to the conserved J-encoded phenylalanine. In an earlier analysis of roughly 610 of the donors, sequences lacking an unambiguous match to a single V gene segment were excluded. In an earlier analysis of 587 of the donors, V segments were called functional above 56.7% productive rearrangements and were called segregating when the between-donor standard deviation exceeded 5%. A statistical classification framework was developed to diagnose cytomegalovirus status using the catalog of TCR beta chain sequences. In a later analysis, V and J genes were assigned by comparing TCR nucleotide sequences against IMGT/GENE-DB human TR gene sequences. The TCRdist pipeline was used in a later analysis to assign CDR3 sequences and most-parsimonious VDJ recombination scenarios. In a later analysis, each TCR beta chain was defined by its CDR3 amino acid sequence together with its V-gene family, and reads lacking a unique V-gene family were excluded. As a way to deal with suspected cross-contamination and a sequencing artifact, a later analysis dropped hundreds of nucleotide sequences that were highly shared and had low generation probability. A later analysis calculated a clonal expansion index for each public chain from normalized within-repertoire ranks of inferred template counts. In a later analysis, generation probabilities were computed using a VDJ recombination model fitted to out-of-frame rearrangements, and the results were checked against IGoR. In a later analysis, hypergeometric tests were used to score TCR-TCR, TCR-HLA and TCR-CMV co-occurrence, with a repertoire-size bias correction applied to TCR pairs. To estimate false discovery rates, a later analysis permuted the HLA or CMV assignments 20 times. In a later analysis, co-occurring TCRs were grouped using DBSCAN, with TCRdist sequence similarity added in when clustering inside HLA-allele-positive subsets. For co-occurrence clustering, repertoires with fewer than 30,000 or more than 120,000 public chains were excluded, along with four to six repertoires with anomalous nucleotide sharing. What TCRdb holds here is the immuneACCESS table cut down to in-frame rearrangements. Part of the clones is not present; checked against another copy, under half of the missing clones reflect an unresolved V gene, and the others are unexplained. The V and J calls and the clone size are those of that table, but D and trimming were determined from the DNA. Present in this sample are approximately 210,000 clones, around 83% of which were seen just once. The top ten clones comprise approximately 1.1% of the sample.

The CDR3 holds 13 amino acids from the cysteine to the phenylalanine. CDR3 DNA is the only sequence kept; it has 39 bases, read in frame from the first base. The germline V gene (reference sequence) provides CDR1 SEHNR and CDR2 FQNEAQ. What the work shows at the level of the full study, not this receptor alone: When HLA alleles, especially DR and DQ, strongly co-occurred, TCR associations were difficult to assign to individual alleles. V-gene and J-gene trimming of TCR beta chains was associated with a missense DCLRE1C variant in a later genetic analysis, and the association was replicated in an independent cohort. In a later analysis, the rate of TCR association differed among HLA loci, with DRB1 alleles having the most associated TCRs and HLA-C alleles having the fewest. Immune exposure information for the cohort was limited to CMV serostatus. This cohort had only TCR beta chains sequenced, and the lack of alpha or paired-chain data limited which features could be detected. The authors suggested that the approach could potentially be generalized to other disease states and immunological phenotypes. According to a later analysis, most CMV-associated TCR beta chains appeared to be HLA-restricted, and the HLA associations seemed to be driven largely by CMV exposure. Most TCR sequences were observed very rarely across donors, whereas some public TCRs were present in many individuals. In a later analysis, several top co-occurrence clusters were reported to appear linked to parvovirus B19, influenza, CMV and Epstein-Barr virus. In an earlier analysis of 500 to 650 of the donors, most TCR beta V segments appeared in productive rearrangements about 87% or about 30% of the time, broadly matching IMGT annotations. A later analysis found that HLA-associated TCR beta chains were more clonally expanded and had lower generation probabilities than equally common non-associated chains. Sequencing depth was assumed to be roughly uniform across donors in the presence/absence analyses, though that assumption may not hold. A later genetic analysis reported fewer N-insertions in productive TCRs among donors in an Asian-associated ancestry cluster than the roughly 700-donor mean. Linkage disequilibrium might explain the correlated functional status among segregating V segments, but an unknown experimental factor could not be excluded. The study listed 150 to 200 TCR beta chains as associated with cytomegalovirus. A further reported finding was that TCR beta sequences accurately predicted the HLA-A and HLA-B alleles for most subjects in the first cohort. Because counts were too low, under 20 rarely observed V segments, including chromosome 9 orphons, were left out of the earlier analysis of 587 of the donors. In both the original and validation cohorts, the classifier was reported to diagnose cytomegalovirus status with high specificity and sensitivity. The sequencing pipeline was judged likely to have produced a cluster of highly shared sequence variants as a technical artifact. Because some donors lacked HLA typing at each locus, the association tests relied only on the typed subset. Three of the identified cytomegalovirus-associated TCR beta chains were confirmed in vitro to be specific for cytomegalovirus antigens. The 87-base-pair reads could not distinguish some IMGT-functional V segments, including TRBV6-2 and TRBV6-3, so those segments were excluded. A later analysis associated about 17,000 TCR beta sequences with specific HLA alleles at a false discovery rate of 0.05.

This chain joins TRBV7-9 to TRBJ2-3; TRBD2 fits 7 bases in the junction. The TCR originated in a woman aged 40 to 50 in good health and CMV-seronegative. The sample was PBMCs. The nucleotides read TGTGCTGGGAGGGTACCTAGCACAGATACGCAGTATTTT. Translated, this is CAGRVPSTDTQYF.